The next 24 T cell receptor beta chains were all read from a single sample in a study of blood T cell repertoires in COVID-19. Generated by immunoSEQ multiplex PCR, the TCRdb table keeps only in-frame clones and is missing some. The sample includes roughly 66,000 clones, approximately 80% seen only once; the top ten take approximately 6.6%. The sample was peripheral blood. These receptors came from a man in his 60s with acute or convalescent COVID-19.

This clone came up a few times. The CDR3 DNA is TGTGCCAGTAGTAGGAGGGGTCTCACTGAAGCTTTCTTT. This gives the protein CASSRRGLTEAFF. V and J are TRBV19 and TRBJ1-1; D may be TRBD1 (5 bases). The V end lost 4 bases, the J end lost 4 bases, and 10 bases lay between the germline ends. Germline V gives CDR1 LNHDA, CDR2 SQIVND (reference sequence). CDR3 length equals 13 residues.

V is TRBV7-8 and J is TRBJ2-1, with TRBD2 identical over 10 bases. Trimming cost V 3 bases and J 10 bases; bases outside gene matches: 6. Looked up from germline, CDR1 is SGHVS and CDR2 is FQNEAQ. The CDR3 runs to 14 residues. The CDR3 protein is CASSFGTSVGEQFF. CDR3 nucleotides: TGTGCCAGCAGCTTTGGGACTAGCGTCGGCGAGCAGTTCTTC.

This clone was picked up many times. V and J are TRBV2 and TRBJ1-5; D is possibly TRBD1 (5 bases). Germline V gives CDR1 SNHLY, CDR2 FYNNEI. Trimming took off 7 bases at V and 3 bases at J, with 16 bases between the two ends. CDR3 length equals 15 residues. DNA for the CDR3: TGTGCCAGCAAAGACGGGGGTACCTCCAATCAGCCCCAGCATTTT. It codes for CASKDGGTSNQPQHF.

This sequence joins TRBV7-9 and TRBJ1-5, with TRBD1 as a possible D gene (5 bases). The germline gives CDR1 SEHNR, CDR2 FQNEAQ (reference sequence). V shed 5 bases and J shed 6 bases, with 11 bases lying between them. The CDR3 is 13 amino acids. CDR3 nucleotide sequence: TGTGCCAGCAGCACCGGGGGGGGTCAGCCCCAGCATTTT. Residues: CASSTGGGQPQHF.

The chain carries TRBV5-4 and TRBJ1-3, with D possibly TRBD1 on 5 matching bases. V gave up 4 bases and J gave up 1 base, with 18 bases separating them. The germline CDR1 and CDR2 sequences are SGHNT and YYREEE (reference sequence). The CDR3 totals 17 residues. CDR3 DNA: TGTGCCAGCAGCCAAGGGGCAGGCGGGATTTCTGGAAACACCATATATTTT. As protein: CASSQGAGGISGNTIYF.

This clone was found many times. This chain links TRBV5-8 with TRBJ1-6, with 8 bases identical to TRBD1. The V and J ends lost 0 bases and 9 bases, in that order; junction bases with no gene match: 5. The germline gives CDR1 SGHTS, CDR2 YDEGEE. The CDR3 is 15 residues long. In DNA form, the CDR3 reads TGTGCCAGCAGCTTGGGCGGACAGGGCTCTTCACCCCTCCACTTT. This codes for CASSLGGQGSSPLHF.

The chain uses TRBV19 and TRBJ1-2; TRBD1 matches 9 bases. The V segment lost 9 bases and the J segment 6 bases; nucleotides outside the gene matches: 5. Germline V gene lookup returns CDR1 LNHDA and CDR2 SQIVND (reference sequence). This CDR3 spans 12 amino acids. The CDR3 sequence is CASRDRDDGYTF. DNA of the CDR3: TGTGCCAGCCGGGACAGGGACGATGGCTACACCTTC.

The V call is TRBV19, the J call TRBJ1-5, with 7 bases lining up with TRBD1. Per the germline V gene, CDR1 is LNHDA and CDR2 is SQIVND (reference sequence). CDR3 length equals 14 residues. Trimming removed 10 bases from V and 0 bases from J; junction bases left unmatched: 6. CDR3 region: CATEQGYSNQPQHF. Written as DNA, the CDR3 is TGTGCCACAGAACAGGGGTATAGCAATCAGCCCCAGCATTTT.

The CDR3 DNA reads TGTGCCAGCAGCTTCGGGGGTTCAGCAGATACGCAGTATTTT. Protein sequence: CASSFGGSADTQYF. This chain uses TRBV7-2 with TRBJ2-3, with D possibly being TRBD2 (6 bases). CDR3 length: 14 amino acids. With 3 bases removed from V and 4 bases from J, the gap between germline ends came to 11 bases. Per germline, CDR1 SGHTA and CDR2 FQGNSA.

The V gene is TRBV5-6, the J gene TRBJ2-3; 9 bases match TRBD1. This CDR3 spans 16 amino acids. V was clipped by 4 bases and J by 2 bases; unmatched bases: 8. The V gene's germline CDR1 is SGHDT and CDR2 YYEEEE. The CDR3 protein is CASSNTGTGHTDTQYF. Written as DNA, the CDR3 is TGTGCCAGCAGCAACACCGGGACAGGGCACACAGATACGCAGTATTTT.

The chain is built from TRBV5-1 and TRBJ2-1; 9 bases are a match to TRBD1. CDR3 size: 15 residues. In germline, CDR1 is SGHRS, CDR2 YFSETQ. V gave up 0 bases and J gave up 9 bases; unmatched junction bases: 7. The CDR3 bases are TGCGCCAGCAGCTTGGGGGACAGGGCCAGAGGTGAGCAGTTCTTC. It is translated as CASSLGDRARGEQFF. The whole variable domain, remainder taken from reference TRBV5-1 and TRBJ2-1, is KAGVTQTPRYLIKTRGQQVTLSCSPISGHRSVSWYQQTPGQGLQFLFEYFSETQRNKGNFPGRFSGRQFSNSRSEMNVSTLELGDSALYLCASSLGDRARGEQFFGPGTRLTVL.

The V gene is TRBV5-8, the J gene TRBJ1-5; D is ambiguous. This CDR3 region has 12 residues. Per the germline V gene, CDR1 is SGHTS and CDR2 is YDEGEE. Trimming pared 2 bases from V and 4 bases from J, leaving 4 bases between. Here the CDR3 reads CASSLRNQPQHF. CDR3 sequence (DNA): TGTGCCAGCAGCTTACGGAATCAGCCCCAGCATTTT.

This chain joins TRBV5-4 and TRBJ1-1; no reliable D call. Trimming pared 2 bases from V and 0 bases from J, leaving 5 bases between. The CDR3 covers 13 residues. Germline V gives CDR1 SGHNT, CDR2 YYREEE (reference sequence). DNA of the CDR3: TGTGCCAGCAGCTTCCTCCTGAACACTGAAGCTTTCTTT. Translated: CASSFLLNTEAFF. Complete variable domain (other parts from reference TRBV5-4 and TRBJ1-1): ETGVTQSPTHLIKTRGQQVTLRCSSQSGHNTVSWYQQALGQGPQFIFQYYREEENGRGNFPPRFSGLQFPNYSSELNVNALELDDSALYLCASSFLLNTEAFFGQGTRLTVV.

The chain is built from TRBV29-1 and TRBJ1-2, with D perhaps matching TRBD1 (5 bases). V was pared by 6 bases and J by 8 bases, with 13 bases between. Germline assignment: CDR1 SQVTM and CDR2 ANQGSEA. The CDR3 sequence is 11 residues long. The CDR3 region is CSVTVRGGYTF. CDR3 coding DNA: TGCAGCGTAACCGTCCGGGGGGGCTACACCTTC. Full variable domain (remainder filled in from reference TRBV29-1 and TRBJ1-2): SAVISQKPSRDICQRGTSLTIQCQVDSQVTMMFWYRQQPGQSLTLIATANQGSEATYESGFVIDKFPISRPNLTFSTLTVSNMSPEDSSIYLCSVTVRGGYTFGSGTRLTVV.

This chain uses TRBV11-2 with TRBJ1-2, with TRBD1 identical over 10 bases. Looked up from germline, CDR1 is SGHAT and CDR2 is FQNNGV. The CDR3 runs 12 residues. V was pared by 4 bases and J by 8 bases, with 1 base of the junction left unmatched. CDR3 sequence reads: CASSWTGGGYTF. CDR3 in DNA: TGTGCCAGCAGCTGGACAGGGGGAGGCTACACCTTC.

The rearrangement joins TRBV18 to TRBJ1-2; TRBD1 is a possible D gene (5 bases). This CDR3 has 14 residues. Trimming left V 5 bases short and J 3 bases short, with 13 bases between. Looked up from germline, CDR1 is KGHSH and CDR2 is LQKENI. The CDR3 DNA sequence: TGTGCCAGCTCATCCGGGCAGGGTGACTATGGCTACACCTTC. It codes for CASSSGQGDYGYTF.

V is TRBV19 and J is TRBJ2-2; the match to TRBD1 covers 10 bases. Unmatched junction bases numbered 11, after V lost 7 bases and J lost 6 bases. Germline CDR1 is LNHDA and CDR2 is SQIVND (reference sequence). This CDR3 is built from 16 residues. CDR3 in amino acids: CASILRVGQGPGELFF. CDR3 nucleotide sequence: TGTGCCAGTATCCTTCGAGTGGGACAGGGGCCCGGGGAGCTGTTTTTT.

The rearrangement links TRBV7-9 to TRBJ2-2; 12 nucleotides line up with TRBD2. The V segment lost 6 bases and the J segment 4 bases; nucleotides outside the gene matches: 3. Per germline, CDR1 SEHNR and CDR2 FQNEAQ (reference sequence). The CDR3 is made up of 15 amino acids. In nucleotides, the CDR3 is TGTGCCAGCAGGCTAGCGGGGGGGCCCACCGGGGAGCTGTTTTTT. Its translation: CASRLAGGPTGELFF.

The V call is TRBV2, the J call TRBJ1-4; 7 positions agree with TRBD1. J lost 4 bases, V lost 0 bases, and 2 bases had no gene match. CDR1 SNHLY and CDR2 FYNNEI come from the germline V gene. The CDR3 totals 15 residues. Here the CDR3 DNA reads TGTGCCAGCAGTGAAGCGGGACAGATTAATGAAAAACTGTTTTTT. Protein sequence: CASSEAGQINEKLFF.

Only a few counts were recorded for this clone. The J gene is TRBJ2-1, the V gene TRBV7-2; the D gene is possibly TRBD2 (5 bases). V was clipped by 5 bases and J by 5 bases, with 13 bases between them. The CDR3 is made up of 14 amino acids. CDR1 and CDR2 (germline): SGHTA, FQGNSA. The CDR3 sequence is CASSELSGNNEQFF. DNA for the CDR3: TGTGCCAGCAGCGAGCTAAGCGGAAACAATGAGCAGTTCTTC.

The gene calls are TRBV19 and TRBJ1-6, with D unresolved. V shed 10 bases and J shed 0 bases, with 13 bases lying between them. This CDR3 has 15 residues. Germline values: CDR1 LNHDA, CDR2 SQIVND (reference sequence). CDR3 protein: CATQDRSSYNSPLHF. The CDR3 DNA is TGTGCCACCCAAGACCGGAGCTCCTATAATTCACCCCTCCACTTT.

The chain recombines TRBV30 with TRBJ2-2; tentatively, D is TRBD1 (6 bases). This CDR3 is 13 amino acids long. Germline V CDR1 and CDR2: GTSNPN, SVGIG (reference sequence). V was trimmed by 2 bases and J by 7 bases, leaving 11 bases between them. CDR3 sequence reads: CAWSPTGNGELFF. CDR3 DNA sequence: TGTGCCTGGAGTCCAACAGGGAACGGGGAGCTGTTTTTT. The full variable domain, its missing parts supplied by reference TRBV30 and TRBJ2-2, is SQTIHQWPATLVQPVGSPLSLECTVEGTSNPNLYWYRQAAGRGLQLLFYSVGIGQISSEVPQNLSASRPQDRQFILSSKKLLLSDSGFYLCAWSPTGNGELFFGEGSRLTVL.

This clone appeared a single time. CDR3 coding DNA: TGTGCCAGCAGTTCCGTCGGGACAGGGATCAAAAACATTCAGTACTTC. Translated: CASSSVGTGIKNIQYF. This chain links TRBV6-5 with TRBJ2-4, with 9 bases identical to TRBD1. The CDR3 is 16 residues long. Germline V gene sequence: CDR1 MNHEY, CDR2 SVGAGI. The J segment lost 3 bases and the V segment lost 4 bases, leaving 7 bases of the junction unmatched.

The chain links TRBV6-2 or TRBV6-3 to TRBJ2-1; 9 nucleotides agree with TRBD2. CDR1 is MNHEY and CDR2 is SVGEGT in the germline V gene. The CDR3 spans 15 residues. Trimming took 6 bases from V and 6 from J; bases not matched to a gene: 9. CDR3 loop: CASSPSGVAFNEQFF. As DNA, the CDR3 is TGTGCCAGCAGCCCTAGCGGGGTTGCCTTCAATGAGCAGTTCTTC.